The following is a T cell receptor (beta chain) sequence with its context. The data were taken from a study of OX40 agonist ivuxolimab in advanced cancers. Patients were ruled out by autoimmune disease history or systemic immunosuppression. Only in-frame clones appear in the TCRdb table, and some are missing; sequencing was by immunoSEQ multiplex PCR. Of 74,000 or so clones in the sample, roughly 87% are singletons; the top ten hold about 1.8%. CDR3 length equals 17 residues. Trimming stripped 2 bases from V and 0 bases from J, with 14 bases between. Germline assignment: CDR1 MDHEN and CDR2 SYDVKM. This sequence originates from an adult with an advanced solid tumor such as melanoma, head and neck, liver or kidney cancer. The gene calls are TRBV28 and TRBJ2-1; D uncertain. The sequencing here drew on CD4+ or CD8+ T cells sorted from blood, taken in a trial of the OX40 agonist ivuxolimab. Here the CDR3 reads CASSLPYGTSSYNEQFF. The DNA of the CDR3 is TGTGCCAGCAGTTTACCCTACGGCACGAGCTCCTACAATGAGCAGTTCTTC.